This is a list of T cell receptor beta chains from one sample in a study of T cell repertoires in cytomegalovirus infection. These receptors lack a known antigen. MiXCR, run by TCRdb on the reads, gives a single entry per CDR3 protein. The sample shows around 800,000 distinct CDR3 sequences, 32% of them seen only once. The sequences come from cultured CD8+ T cells from PBMCs, collected from culture after CMV antigen stimulation. The receptors here all came from a human donor in good health (CMV status not recorded). Some clones in this sample may be carry-over from other donors' samples. Each CDR3 is given with its conserved first and last residue. The D gene is left open where the match is weak. Not every row has a clone size; where given, it reads once, few, many or a size class.

j_gene: TRBJ2-4
v_gene: TRBV7-3
abundance: NA
d_gene: TRBD1
CDR3nt: TGTGCCAGCAGCTCGATCCCCCGGGACAGGGACCAAAACATTCAGTACTTC
CDR3aa: CASSSIPRDRDQNIQYF

j_gene: TRBJ2-2
v_gene: TRBV7-2
abundance: many
d_gene: NA
CDR3nt: TGTGCCAGCAGCTTAAAGGGTCAGCGACCGAACACCGGGGAGCTGTTTTTT
CDR3aa: CASSLKGQRPNTGELFF

j_gene: TRBJ1-2
v_gene: TRBV6-2/TRBV6-3
abundance: NA
d_gene: NA
CDR3nt: TGTGCCAGCACCCCGGGGAGGGGACGGGGCTACACCTTC
CDR3aa: CASTPGRGRGYTF

j_gene: TRBJ2-3
v_gene: TRBV7-6
abundance: few
d_gene: NA
CDR3nt: TGTGCCAGCAGCCCCCCCAGAAGTTCCCAGGGGACGCAGTATTTT
CDR3aa: CASSPPRSSQGTQYF

j_gene: TRBJ1-5
v_gene: TRBV7-6
abundance: many
d_gene: NA
CDR3nt: TGTGCCAGCAGCGAAAGGGACCGGGGGAGCAATCAGCCCCAGCATTTT
CDR3aa: CASSERDRGSNQPQHF

j_gene: TRBJ1-2
v_gene: TRBV4-1
abundance: few
d_gene: NA
CDR3nt: TGCGCCAGCAGCCAGGGATCTCGACAGGCCACTAACTATGGCTACACCTTC
CDR3aa: CASSQGSRQATNYGYTF

j_gene: TRBJ2-1
v_gene: TRBV4-1
abundance: few
d_gene: TRBD2
CDR3nt: TGCGCCAGCAGCCAACTACTTAGCGGGGAGAACAATGAGCAGTTCTTC
CDR3aa: CASSQLLSGENNEQFF

j_gene: TRBJ2-3
v_gene: TRBV6-1
abundance: few
d_gene: NA
CDR3nt: TGTGCCAGCAGCTGGAGGGCGGACGCAGATACGCAGTATTTT
CDR3aa: CASSWRADADTQYF

j_gene: TRBJ2-7
v_gene: TRBV20-1
abundance: NA
d_gene: TRBD1
CDR3nt: TGCAGTGGAATACGACAGGGTGGCTACGAGCAGTACTTC
CDR3aa: CSGIRQGGYEQYF

j_gene: TRBJ1-1
v_gene: TRBV2
abundance: few
d_gene: NA
CDR3nt: TGTGCCAGCGAGACAGGTGATACTGAAGCTTTCTTT
CDR3aa: CASETGDTEAFF

j_gene: TRBJ1-2
v_gene: TRBV29-1
abundance: NA
d_gene: TRBD1
CDR3nt: TGCAGCGTTGAAGAGACCCTAAGGACAGGGGCCGGCTATGGCTACACCTTC
CDR3aa: CSVEETLRTGAGYGYTF

j_gene: TRBJ2-3
v_gene: TRBV12-3/TRBV12-4
abundance: few
d_gene: TRBD1
CDR3nt: TGTGCCAGCAGGCCACAGGGGGTAATTAGAGATACGCAGTATTTT
CDR3aa: CASRPQGVIRDTQYF

j_gene: TRBJ2-1
v_gene: TRBV12-3/TRBV12-4
abundance: NA
d_gene: TRBD1
CDR3nt: TGTGCCAGCGGGGGGGACAGGGAGGTCGATGAGCAGTTCTTC
CDR3aa: CASGGDREVDEQFF

j_gene: TRBJ2-3
v_gene: TRBV19
abundance: few
d_gene: TRBD2
CDR3nt: TGTGCCAGTCTGGGACTAGCGGGGGGGCCAGATACGCAGTATTTT
CDR3aa: CASLGLAGGPDTQYF

j_gene: TRBJ1-2
v_gene: TRBV4-3
abundance: NA
d_gene: TRBD1
CDR3nt: TGCGCCAGCAGTCGAGACAGGGGACTGGGCTATGGCTACACCTTC
CDR3aa: CASSRDRGLGYGYTF

j_gene: TRBJ2-7
v_gene: TRBV27
abundance: NA
d_gene: TRBD2
CDR3nt: TGTGCCAGCAGTCCCCAAAGCGGGGCTGGCTACGAGCAGTACTTC
CDR3aa: CASSPQSGAGYEQYF

j_gene: TRBJ1-5
v_gene: TRBV5-1
abundance: NA
d_gene: TRBD1
CDR3nt: TGCGCCAGCCGCCCCGATCAGGGGGCGGGACAGCCCCAGCATTTT
CDR3aa: CASRPDQGAGQPQHF

j_gene: TRBJ2-1
v_gene: TRBV7-3
abundance: many
d_gene: TRBD1
CDR3nt: TGTGCCAGCAGCTTCGATGGGGACAGGGGATTCAATGAGCAGTTCTTC
CDR3aa: CASSFDGDRGFNEQFF

j_gene: TRBJ1-1
v_gene: TRBV6-1
abundance: few
d_gene: TRBD1
CDR3nt: TGTGCCAGCAGCAGACAGGGAGTCACTGAAGCTTTCTTT
CDR3aa: CASSRQGVTEAFF

j_gene: TRBJ1-5
v_gene: TRBV20-1
abundance: few
d_gene: NA
CDR3nt: TGCAGTGCTAGAGAAACAGCCTTTAATCAGCCCCAGCATTTT
CDR3aa: CSARETAFNQPQHF

j_gene: TRBJ2-2
v_gene: TRBV12-3/TRBV12-4
abundance: many
d_gene: NA
CDR3nt: TGTGCCAGCAGTCCGGGCACAATCAAGGGGGGAGAGCTGTTTTTT
CDR3aa: CASSPGTIKGGELFF

j_gene: TRBJ1-6
v_gene: TRBV6-6
abundance: NA
d_gene: NA
CDR3nt: TGTGCCAGCACACAGGGACGGGGTTCACCCCTCCACTTT
CDR3aa: CASTQGRGSPLHF

j_gene: TRBJ2-7
v_gene: TRBV7-9
abundance: NA
d_gene: NA
CDR3nt: TGTGCCAGCAGCTTTTTGGGGGCGCGGGAGCAGTACTTC
CDR3aa: CASSFLGAREQYF

j_gene: TRBJ2-7
v_gene: TRBV7-9
abundance: few
d_gene: TRBD1
CDR3nt: TGTGCCAGCAGCCCCTCGGGACAGCCCTACGAGCAGTACTTC
CDR3aa: CASSPSGQPYEQYF

j_gene: TRBJ2-7
v_gene: TRBV20-1
abundance: few
d_gene: TRBD1
CDR3nt: TGCAGTGCCAAGGGGACAGGGGACTTATACGAGCAGTACTTC
CDR3aa: CSAKGTGDLYEQYF

j_gene: TRBJ2-3
v_gene: TRBV6-6
abundance: NA
d_gene: NA
CDR3nt: TGTGCCAGCGCGAGGGTCCCCACAGATACGCAGTATTTT
CDR3aa: CASARVPTDTQYF